Sequencing of this T cell receptor (beta chain) was carried out in a study of PD-1 blockade in classical Hodgkin lymphoma. General observations from the study: Complete responders entered with baseline diversity on par with newly diagnosed patients, the results showed.

Time point given: cycle 4 day 1 (C4D1), after six to seven weeks of nivolumab. Patients all relapsed after autologous stem cell transplantation, and there was variation in brentuximab vedotin exposure. Best response was recorded as complete response, partial response or progressive disease. Profiling relied on immunoSEQ multiplex PCR, and the TCRdb table lists in-frame clones only, not all of them. Here the sample spans about 19,000 clones, more than 75% being singletons. About this clone itself: What it binds is unknown.

This CDR3 region has 14 residues. Germline V CDR1 and CDR2: LGHNA, YSLEER. Trimming left V 0 bases short and J 5 bases short, with 10 bases between. The sample here was peripheral blood mononuclear cells (PBMCs), taken before the fourth cycle of nivolumab. The receptor was isolated from a human donor with classical Hodgkin lymphoma. The gene calls are TRBV4-3 and TRBJ2-5; D gene unclear. The CDR3 DNA reads TGCGCCAGCAGCCAAGAGTGGGGTACGGAGACCCAGTACTTC. Amino acid sequence: CASSQEWGTETQYF.